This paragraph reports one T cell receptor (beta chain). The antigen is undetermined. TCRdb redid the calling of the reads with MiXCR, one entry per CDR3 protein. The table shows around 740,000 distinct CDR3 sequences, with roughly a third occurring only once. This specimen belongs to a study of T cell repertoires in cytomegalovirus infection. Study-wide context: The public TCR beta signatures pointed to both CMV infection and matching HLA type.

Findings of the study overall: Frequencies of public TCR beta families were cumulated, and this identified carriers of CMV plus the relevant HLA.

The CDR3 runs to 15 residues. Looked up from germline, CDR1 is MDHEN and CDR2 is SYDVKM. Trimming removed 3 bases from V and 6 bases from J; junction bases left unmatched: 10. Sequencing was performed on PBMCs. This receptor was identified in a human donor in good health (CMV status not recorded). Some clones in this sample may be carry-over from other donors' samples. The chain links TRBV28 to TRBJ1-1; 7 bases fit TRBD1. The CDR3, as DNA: TGTGCCAGCAGTTTGTCCCGACAGGGAGGGGCTGAAGCTTTCTTT. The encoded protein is CASSLSRQGGAEAFF.